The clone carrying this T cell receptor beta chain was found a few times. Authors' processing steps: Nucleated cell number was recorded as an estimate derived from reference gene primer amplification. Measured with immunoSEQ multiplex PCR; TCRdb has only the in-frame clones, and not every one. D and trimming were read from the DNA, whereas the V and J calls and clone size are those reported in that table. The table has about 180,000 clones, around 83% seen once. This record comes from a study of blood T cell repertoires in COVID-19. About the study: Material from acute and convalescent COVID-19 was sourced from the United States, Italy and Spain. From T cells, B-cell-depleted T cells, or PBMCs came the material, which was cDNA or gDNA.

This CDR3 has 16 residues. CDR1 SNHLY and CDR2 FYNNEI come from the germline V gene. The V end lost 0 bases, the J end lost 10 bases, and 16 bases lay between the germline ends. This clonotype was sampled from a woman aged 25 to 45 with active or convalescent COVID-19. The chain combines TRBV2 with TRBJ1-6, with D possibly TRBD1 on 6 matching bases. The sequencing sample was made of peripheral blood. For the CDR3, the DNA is TGTGCCAGCAGTGAAGCGCCGGGGGGCGCGGGATCACCCCTCCACTTT. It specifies CASSEAPGGAGSPLHF. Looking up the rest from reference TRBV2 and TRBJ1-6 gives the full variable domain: EPEVTQTPSHQVTQMGQEVILRCVPISNHLYFYWYRQILGQKVEFLVSFYNNEISEKSEIFDDQFSVERPDGSNFTLKIRSTKLEDSAMYFCASSEAPGGAGSPLHFGNGTRLTVT.